This T cell receptor (beta chain) was profiled in a study of tumor-infiltrating lymphocytes in localized non-small cell lung cancer. Study in general: Some samples were collected after neoadjuvant chemotherapy; smokers, never-smokers and several histologies were included.

The repertoire was sequenced with immunoSEQ multiplex PCR; TCRdb's copy has only in-frame clones and lacks some. The repertoire consists of about 24,000 clones, with approximately 59% occurring once and the leading ten covering under 7%. V gave up 2 bases and J gave up 8 bases, with 12 bases separating them. The CDR3 consists of 13 residues. The germline CDR1 and CDR2 sequences are SGHTA and FQGNSA. This clone rates as medium-sized. Its antigen is as yet unknown. Broader study findings: Different pieces of the same tissue were used for each assay.

The sequence derives from a human donor with non-small cell lung cancer. The sequenced sample consisted of lung tumor tissue. The chain joins TRBV7-2 to TRBJ1-2, with D possibly matching TRBD1 (6 bases). CDR3 sequence (DNA): TGTGCCAGCAGCTTATCAGGGGCGGAAGGCTACACCTTC. This codes for CASSLSGAEGYTF.